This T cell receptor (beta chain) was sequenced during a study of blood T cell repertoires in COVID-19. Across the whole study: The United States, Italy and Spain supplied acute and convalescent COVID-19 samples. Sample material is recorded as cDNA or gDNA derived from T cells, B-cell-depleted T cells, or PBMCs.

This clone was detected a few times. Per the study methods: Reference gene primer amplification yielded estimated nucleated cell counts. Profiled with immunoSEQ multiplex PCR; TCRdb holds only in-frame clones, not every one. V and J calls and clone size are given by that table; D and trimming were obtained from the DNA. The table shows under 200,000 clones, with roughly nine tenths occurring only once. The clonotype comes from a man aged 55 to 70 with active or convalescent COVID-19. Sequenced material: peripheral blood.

Here the CDR3 reads CASSRSNEQFF. Written as DNA, the CDR3 is TGTGCCAGCAGCCGGTCGAATGAGCAGTTCTTC. The chain couples TRBV6-5 to TRBJ2-1; D is unresolved. V was pared by 6 bases and J by 7 bases, with 7 bases between. This CDR3 has 11 residues. Germline V gene lookup returns CDR1 MNHEY and CDR2 SVGAGI.